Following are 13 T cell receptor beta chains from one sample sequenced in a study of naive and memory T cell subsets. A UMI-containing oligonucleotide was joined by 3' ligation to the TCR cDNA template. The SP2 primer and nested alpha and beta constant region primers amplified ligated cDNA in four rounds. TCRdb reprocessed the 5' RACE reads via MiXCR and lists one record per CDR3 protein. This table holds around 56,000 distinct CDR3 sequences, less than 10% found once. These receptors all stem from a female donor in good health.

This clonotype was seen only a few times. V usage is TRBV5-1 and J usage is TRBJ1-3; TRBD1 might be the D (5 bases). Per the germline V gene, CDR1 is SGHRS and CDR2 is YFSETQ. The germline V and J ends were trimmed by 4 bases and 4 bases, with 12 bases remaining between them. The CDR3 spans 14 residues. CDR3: CASSPGSLGNTIYF. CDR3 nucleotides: TGCGCCAGCAGCCCAGGGTCTCTCGGAAACACCATATATTTT.

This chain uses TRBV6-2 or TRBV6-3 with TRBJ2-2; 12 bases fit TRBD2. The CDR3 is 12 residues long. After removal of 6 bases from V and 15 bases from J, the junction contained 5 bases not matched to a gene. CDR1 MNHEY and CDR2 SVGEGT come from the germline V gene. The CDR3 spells CASSRLAGVMFF. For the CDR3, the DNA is TGTGCCAGCAGCCGACTAGCGGGGGTGATGTTTTTT.

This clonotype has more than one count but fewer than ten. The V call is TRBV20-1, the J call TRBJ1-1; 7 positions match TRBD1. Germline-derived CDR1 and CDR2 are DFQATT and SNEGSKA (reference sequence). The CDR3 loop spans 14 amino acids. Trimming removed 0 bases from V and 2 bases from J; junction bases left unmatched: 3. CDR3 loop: CSARDYRGNTEAFF. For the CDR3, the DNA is TGCAGTGCTAGAGACTACAGGGGTAACACTGAAGCTTTCTTT.

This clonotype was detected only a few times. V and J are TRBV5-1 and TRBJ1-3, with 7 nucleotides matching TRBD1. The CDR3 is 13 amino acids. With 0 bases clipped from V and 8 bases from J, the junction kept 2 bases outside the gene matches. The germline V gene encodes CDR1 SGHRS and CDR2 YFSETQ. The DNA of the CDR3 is TGCGCCAGCAGCTTGGAGGGGGCGGACACCATATATTTT. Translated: CASSLEGADTIYF. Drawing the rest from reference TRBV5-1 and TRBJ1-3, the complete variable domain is KAGVTQTPRYLIKTRGQQVTLSCSPISGHRSVSWYQQTPGQGLQFLFEYFSETQRNKGNFPGRFSGRQFSNSRSEMNVSTLELGDSALYLCASSLEGADTIYFGEGSWLTVV.

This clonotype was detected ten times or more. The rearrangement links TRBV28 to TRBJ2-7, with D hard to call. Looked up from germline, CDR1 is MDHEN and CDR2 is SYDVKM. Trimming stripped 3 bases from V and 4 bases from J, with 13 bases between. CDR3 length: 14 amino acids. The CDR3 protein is CASSFIGGSYEQYF. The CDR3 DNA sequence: TGTGCCAGCAGTTTCATAGGCGGCTCTTACGAGCAGTACTTC.

The chain's CDR3 is CASSIGQAKDTQYF. The CDR3 bases are TGTGCCAGTAGTATCGGTCAGGCAAAAGATACGCAGTATTTT. The rearrangement uses TRBV19 and TRBJ2-3; D gene ambiguous. CDR3 length equals 14 residues. Germline V gene data show CDR1 as LNHDA and CDR2 as SQIVND (reference sequence). V gave up 3 bases and J gave up 5 bases, with 12 bases separating them. Supplemented by reference TRBV19 and TRBJ2-3, the full variable domain reads DGGITQSPKYLFRKEGQNVTLSCEQNLNHDAMYWYRQDPGQGLRLIYYSQIVNDFQKGDIAEGYSVSREKKESFPLTVTSAQKNPTAFYLCASSIGQAKDTQYFGPGTRLTVL.

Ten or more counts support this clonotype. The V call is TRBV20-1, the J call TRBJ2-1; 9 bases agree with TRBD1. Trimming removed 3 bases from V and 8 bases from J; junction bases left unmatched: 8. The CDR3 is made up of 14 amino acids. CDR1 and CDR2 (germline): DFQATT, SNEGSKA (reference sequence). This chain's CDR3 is CSARLQGAGDEQFF. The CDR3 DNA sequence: TGCAGTGCTAGGCTACAGGGGGCTGGGGATGAGCAGTTCTTC.

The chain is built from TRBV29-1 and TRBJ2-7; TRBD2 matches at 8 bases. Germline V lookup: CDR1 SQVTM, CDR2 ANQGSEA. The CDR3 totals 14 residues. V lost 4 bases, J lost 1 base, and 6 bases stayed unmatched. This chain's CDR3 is CSVGVAGSSYEQYF. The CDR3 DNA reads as TGCAGCGTTGGAGTAGCGGGATCTTCCTACGAGCAGTACTTC.

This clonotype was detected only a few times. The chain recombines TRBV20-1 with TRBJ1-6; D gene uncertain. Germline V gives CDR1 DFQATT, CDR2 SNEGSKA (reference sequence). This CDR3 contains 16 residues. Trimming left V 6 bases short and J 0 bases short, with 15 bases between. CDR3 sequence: CSANPVDISYNSPLHF. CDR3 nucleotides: TGCAGTGCCAACCCGGTCGATATCTCCTATAATTCACCCCTCCACTTT.

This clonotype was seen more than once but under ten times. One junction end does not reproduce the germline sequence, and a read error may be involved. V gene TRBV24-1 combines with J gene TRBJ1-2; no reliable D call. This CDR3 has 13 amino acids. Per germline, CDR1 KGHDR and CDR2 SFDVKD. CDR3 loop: CATSDLTSYGDTF. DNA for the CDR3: TGTGCCACCAGTGATTTGACATCCTATGGCGACACCTTC.

The CDR3 nucleotides read TGTGCCAGCAGCGCCCCCGGGCAGGGGGTAAGGAAAGCTTTCTTT. Its protein product is CASSAPGQGVRKAFF. The chain links TRBV6-2 or TRBV6-3 to TRBJ1-1, with TRBD1 matching 7 bases. Trimming at V came to 6 bases and at J to 9 bases, leaving 16 bases not matched to a gene. The CDR3 covers 15 residues. Germline values: CDR1 MNHEY, CDR2 SVGEGT.

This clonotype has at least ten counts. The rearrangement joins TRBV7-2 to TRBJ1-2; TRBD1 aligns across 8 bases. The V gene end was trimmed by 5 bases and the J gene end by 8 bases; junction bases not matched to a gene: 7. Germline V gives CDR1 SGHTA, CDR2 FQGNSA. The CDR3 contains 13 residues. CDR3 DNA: TGTGCCAGCAGCAAGATGACAGGGGTCGGCTACACCTTC. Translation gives CASSKMTGVGYTF.

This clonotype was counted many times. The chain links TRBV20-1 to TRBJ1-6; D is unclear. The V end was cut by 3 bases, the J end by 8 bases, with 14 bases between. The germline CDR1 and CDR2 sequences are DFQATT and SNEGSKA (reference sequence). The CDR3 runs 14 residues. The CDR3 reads CSASPLDGYSPLHF. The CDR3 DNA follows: TGCAGTGCTAGCCCTTTGGACGGCTATTCACCCCTCCACTTT.